Presented here are 19 T cell receptor beta chains from one specimen sequenced in a study of blood T cell repertoires in COVID-19 (dated by TCRdb to the early 2020s). Receptor amplification or capture employed the immunoSEQ multiplex PCR assay. The immuneACCESS repertoire file appears here via TCRdb, limited to in-frame rearrangements. These files lack a portion of the clones; in checked studies, under half of the deficit traces to unresolved V genes, and the cause of the others is not known. This sample gives around 300,000 clones in total; roughly 85% of them show up just once. In total, the top ten clones hold roughly a tenth of the sample. Sequenced sample: peripheral blood. These receptors were collected from a woman in her forties or fifties who had recovered from COVID-19.

The chain uses TRBV3-1 (or the pseudogene TRBV3-2) and TRBJ1-1, with D possibly matching TRBD1 (6 bases). The CDR3 length is 15 residues. CDR1 LGHDT and CDR2 YNNKEL come from the germline V gene (reference sequence). Trimming cost V 0 bases and J 8 bases, with 16 bases left between them. The CDR3 here is CASSQDGGAKREAFF. The CDR3 nucleotides are TGTGCCAGCAGCCAAGATGGGGGGGCGAAGAGGGAAGCTTTCTTT.

The chain has TRBV11-2 and TRBJ1-3; 9 bases line up with TRBD1. The junction had 6 bases not matched to a gene; V was cut back by 3 bases and J by 9 bases. CDR1 is SGHAT and CDR2 is FQNNGV in the germline V gene. The CDR3 has 14 residues. DNA of the CDR3: TGTGCCAGCAGCTTTAACAGGGGGCCACGCACCATATATTTT. Translating it yields CASSFNRGPRTIYF.

V gene TRBV5-6 combines with J gene TRBJ1-1; D is perhaps TRBD1 (6 bases). V was pared by 4 bases and J by 2 bases, with 9 bases between. This CDR3 comprises 13 residues. CDR1 and CDR2 (germline): SGHDT, YYEEEE. This CDR3 reads CASSLQGNTEAFF. In nucleotides, the CDR3 is TGTGCCAGCAGCCTACAGGGCAACACTGAAGCTTTCTTT.

V and J are TRBV4-1 and TRBJ1-5; D perhaps matches TRBD1 (5 bases). CDR1 and CDR2 (germline): MGHRA, YSYEKL. The length of the CDR3 is 17 residues. V shed 2 bases and J shed 1 base, with 15 bases lying between them. This chain's CDR3 is CASSQLDIFPSNQPQHF. The CDR3 nucleotides read TGCGCCAGCAGCCAACTGGACATCTTTCCGAGCAATCAGCCCCAGCATTTT.

The chain uses TRBV30 and TRBJ2-5; perhaps TRBD2 as D (6 bases). This CDR3 region has 14 residues. The ends were cut back, 0 bases at V and 5 bases at J, with 13 bases in the middle. Germline V gives CDR1 GTSNPN, CDR2 SVGIG (reference sequence). The CDR3 DNA is TGTGCCTGGAGTGTAGGAGGGTCCGAGGAGACCCAGTACTTC. Protein product: CAWSVGGSEETQYF.

Comments on this clone: An end of the junction does not agree with germline; a read error may underlie this. The chain recombines TRBV4-1 with TRBJ2-1, with 7 nucleotides matching TRBD2. This CDR3 region has 12 residues. Germline CDR1 reads MGHRA; CDR2 reads YSYEKL. The CDR3 nucleotides are TGCGCCAGCAGCCAAGTGATGCGGGAGCTGTTCTTC. Translating it yields CASSQVMRELFF.

The chain couples TRBV6-2 or TRBV6-3 to TRBJ2-7, with a possible D match to TRBD1 (6 bases). V lost 5 bases to trimming and J lost 3 bases, with 14 bases between them. There are 14 residues in the CDR3. The germline gives CDR1 MNHEY, CDR2 SVGEGT. Here the CDR3 reads CASSRQARDYEQYF. For the CDR3, the DNA is TGTGCCAGCAGTAGACAGGCAAGGGACTACGAGCAGTACTTC.

The chain has TRBV5-8 and TRBJ1-6; 10 bases match TRBD1. The V gene's germline CDR1 is SGHTS and CDR2 YDEGEE. CDR3 size: 13 residues. After removal of 7 bases from V and 10 bases from J, the junction contained 5 bases not matched to a gene. The CDR3 protein is CASPGQGGSPLHF. The CDR3 DNA follows: TGTGCCAGCCCAGGACAGGGGGGCTCACCCCTCCACTTT.

The chain is built from TRBV6-2 or TRBV6-3 and TRBJ2-2; weak D call: TRBD2 (5 bases). Germline CDR1 and CDR2: MNHEY and SVGEGT. V lost 2 bases, J lost 4 bases, and 14 bases lay in between. The CDR3 sequence is 16 residues long. The DNA of the CDR3 is TGTGCCAGCAGTTACGCGAATAGCGAGCTCACCGGGGAGCTGTTTTTT. Translating gives CASSYANSELTGELFF.

V and J are TRBV27 and TRBJ2-7; 10 bases fit TRBD1. The CDR3 is made up of 15 amino acids. The V and J ends lost 6 bases and 1 base, in that order; junction bases with no gene match: 6. The V gene's germline CDR1 is MNHEY and CDR2 SMNVEV (reference sequence). The CDR3: CASRPRDRGSYEQYF. Here the CDR3 DNA reads TGTGCCAGCAGGCCACGGGACAGGGGATCCTACGAGCAGTACTTC.

The V and J genes are TRBV6-4 and TRBJ2-6; weak D call: TRBD1 (5 bases). Germline lookup yields CDR1 MRHNA and CDR2 SNTAGT. The CDR3 contains 14 residues. With 3 bases removed from V and 3 bases from J, the gap between germline ends came to 6 bases. The chain's CDR3 is CASSEGLGANVLTF. The CDR3 bases are TGTGCCAGCAGTGAGGGGCTTGGGGCCAACGTCCTGACTTTC.

This clone has only a few counts. V usage is TRBV5-1 and J usage is TRBJ2-1; 9 bases align to TRBD1. The trim removed 6 bases at V and 4 bases at J, leaving 5 bases unmatched. CDR3 length equals 14 residues. Looked up from germline, CDR1 is SGHRS and CDR2 is YFSETQ. The CDR3 region has the DNA TGCGCCAGCATCCCGGGACAGGGTTACAATGAGCAGTTCTTC. Protein sequence: CASIPGQGYNEQFF.

V and J are TRBV28 and TRBJ1-6; possible D gene TRBD1, 6 bases. CDR3 length equals 16 residues. Germline V lookup: CDR1 MDHEN, CDR2 SYDVKM. V lost 3 bases and J 5 bases, leaving 14 bases between the germline ends. CDR3 region: CASSFPTGLDNSPLHF. The DNA for the CDR3 is TGTGCCAGCAGTTTCCCTACAGGGTTGGATAATTCACCCCTCCACTTT.

The rearrangement uses TRBV3-1 (or the pseudogene TRBV3-2) and TRBJ2-5; 9 bases fit TRBD1. The CDR3 is 16 amino acids. Germline V gene data show CDR1 as LGHDT and CDR2 as YNNKEL (reference sequence). J lost 4 bases, V lost 1 base, and 7 bases had no gene match. The CDR3 sequence: CASSQGDRARGETQYF. In DNA form, the CDR3 reads TGTGCCAGCAGCCAAGGGGACAGGGCGAGAGGAGAGACCCAGTACTTC.

In nucleotides, the CDR3 is TGTGCCAGCAGCTTAACGGGTCAACGACAGGACAATCAGCCCCAGCATTTT. As protein: CASSLTGQRQDNQPQHF. This chain uses TRBV7-9 with TRBJ1-5; tentatively, D is TRBD1 (6 bases). Germline values: CDR1 SEHNR, CDR2 FQNEAQ (reference sequence). This CDR3 has 17 residues. V shed 2 bases and J shed 3 bases, with 17 bases lying between them. The whole variable domain, remainder taken from reference TRBV7-9 and TRBJ1-5, is DTGVSQNPRHKITKRGQNVTFRCDPISEHNRLYWYRQTLGQGPEFLTYFQNEAQLEKSRLLSDRFSAERPKGSFSTLEIQRTEQGDSAMYLCASSLTGQRQDNQPQHFGDGTRLSIL.

The chain couples TRBV15 to TRBJ2-7, with TRBD1 as a possible D gene (6 bases). Deletions cut 1 base from V and 3 bases from J, with 10 bases between. The germline CDR1 and CDR2 sequences are LNHNV and YYDKDF (reference sequence). The length of the CDR3 is 14 residues. The CDR3 sequence is CATSRASGVYEQYF. DNA for the CDR3: TGTGCCACCAGCAGAGCTTCAGGGGTCTACGAGCAGTACTTC.

The CDR3 loop is CASSIGSGGAYEQYF. CDR3 in DNA: TGTGCCAGTAGTATAGGTAGCGGGGGAGCATACGAGCAGTACTTC. V usage is TRBV19 and J usage is TRBJ2-7, with 9 positions matching TRBD2. The germline V gene has CDR1 LNHDA and CDR2 SQIVND (reference sequence). Trimming cost V 1 base and J 4 bases; bases outside gene matches: 5. The CDR3 consists of 15 residues.

This CDR3 reads CSGSLLAAPGTQYF. The CDR3 DNA reads as TGCAGCGGATCCCTCCTAGCGGCCCCGGGTACGCAGTATTTT. The chain links TRBV29-1 to TRBJ2-3; 7 nucleotides align to TRBD2. J was trimmed by 8 bases and V by 7 bases; bases with no gene match: 15. Germline lookup yields CDR1 SQVTM and CDR2 ANQGSEA. This CDR3 comprises 14 residues.

The genes are TRBV3-1 (or the pseudogene TRBV3-2) and TRBJ2-1; 9 nucleotides line up with TRBD2. CDR3 length: 14 residues. Germline V gives CDR1 LGHDT, CDR2 YNNKEL (reference sequence). Germline trimming cut 4 bases from V and 7 bases from J; bases unmatched to any gene: 5. The CDR3: CASSLSGRGNEQFF. The CDR3 coding sequence is TGTGCCAGCAGCCTTAGCGGGAGAGGGAATGAGCAGTTCTTC.